Each of the 18 T cell receptor beta chains below was sequenced from the same sample in a study of blood T cell repertoires in COVID-19. This table comes from immunoSEQ multiplex PCR, and its TCRdb copy is limited to in-frame clones, with some not included. The sample carries about 220,000 clones, around four fifths recorded once. The sample consisted of peripheral blood. The receptor source for this set is a woman in her sixties who had recovered from COVID-19.

This clone was observed once. The V call is TRBV18, the J call TRBJ2-3; 8 bases are shared with TRBD1. The germline gives CDR1 KGHSH, CDR2 LQKENI. This CDR3 region has 15 residues. J was trimmed by 1 base and V by 2 bases; bases with no gene match: 2. The chain's CDR3 is CASSPRQGRTDTQYF. The CDR3 DNA reads as TGTGCCAGCTCACCAAGACAGGGGCGCACAGATACGCAGTATTTT.

This clone has only one observation. The chain links TRBV5-8 to TRBJ1-5, with D unclear. Trimming took 2 bases from V and 5 from J, leaving 11 bases between them. Per the germline V gene, CDR1 is SGHTS and CDR2 is YDEGEE. CDR3 length equals 14 residues. CDR3 sequence (DNA): TGTGCCAGCAGCTTAGGGTTCGGGGATCAGCCCCAGCATTTT. Translated: CASSLGFGDQPQHF.

The chain combines TRBV6-1 with TRBJ1-1, with 7 positions matching TRBD1. Trimming cost V 1 base and J 0 bases; bases outside gene matches: 11. This CDR3 region has 18 residues. The germline V gene has CDR1 MNHNS and CDR2 SASEGT. The CDR3 here is CASSEGRGTEFMNTEAFF. The CDR3 nucleotides are TGTGCCAGCAGTGAAGGGAGGGGGACAGAGTTCATGAACACTGAAGCTTTCTTT.

The V and J genes are TRBV18 and TRBJ2-7; the D gene is possibly TRBD1 (6 bases). V was pared by 3 bases and J by 2 bases, with 11 bases between. This CDR3 spans 14 amino acids. Germline values: CDR1 KGHSH, CDR2 LQKENI. The CDR3 is CASSPGAETYEQYF. In DNA, the CDR3 is TGTGCCAGCTCACCGGGGGCAGAGACCTACGAGCAGTACTTC.

J is TRBJ2-5 and V is TRBV2, with 10 positions matching TRBD2. Germline loops: CDR1 SNHLY, CDR2 FYNNEI. With V trimmed by 4 bases and J by 4 bases, 6 bases remained unmatched. The CDR3 runs 15 residues. CDR3 coding DNA: TGTGCCAGCAGTGCGGGAAGCGGGGGGGGAGAGACCCAGTACTTC. Translated: CASSAGSGGGETQYF.

For this clone: Within the sample, other DNA sequences also encode this same CDR3. The chain employs TRBV9 and TRBJ2-2, with TRBD1 matching over 8 bases. This CDR3 contains 15 residues. CDR1 SGDLS and CDR2 YYNGEE come from the germline V gene. Losses at the gene ends were 0 bases for V and 4 bases for J; bases not matched to a gene: 2. CDR3 region: CASSVVGQGTGELFF. The CDR3 DNA is TGTGCCAGCAGCGTAGTTGGACAGGGCACCGGGGAGCTGTTTTTT.

The J gene is TRBJ1-1, the V gene TRBV27; a weak D match, TRBD1 (5 bases). The CDR3 loop spans 13 amino acids. Trimming removed 2 bases at V and 4 bases at J, with 8 bases between. Germline-derived CDR1 and CDR2 are MNHEY and SMNVEV (reference sequence). CDR3 bases: TGTGCCAGCAGTTTAAGGGGTAGCACTGAAGCTTTCTTT. Translating it yields CASSLRGSTEAFF.

The chain links TRBV6-5 to TRBJ1-1, with D maybe TRBD1 (5 bases). Trimming stripped 6 bases from V and 1 base from J, with 12 bases between. This CDR3 has 14 amino acids. Germline CDR1 is MNHEY and CDR2 is SVGAGI. This chain's CDR3 is CASSTRAGNTEAFF. Written as DNA, the CDR3 is TGTGCCAGCAGCACCAGGGCCGGGAACACTGAAGCTTTCTTT.

V gene TRBV7-9 combines with J gene TRBJ1-4, with TRBD1 matching 8 bases. V lost 4 bases, J lost 2 bases, and 3 bases stayed unmatched. Germline values: CDR1 SEHNR, CDR2 FQNEAQ (reference sequence). This CDR3 contains 15 residues. The CDR3, as DNA: TGTGCCAGCAGCTCCCGACAGGGGACTAATGAAAAACTGTTTTTT. Its translation is CASSSRQGTNEKLFF.

The chain employs TRBV5-5 and TRBJ2-1; 8 nucleotides agree with TRBD1. Looked up from germline, CDR1 is SGHKS and CDR2 is YYEKEE (reference sequence). The CDR3 is 15 residues long. V dropped 0 bases and J dropped 3; count of bases not matched to a gene: 2. CDR3 DNA: TGTGCCAGCAGCTTGGGTGACAGGGGCTACAATGAGCAGTTCTTC. Protein sequence: CASSLGDRGYNEQFF.

This clone was counted between two and nine times. In DNA, the CDR3 is TGCGCCAGCAGCTTGTCAGGGGGAGAGACCCAGTACTTC. It encodes CASSLSGGETQYF. The J gene is TRBJ2-5, the V gene TRBV5-1, with 7 bases that match TRBD1. Trimming removed 1 base from V and 4 bases from J; junction bases left unmatched: 1. The CDR3 length is 13 residues. Germline V CDR1 and CDR2: SGHRS, YFSETQ.

This clone was picked up one time. This chain connects TRBV5-6 to TRBJ1-1, with 9 bases that match TRBD1. Germline CDR1 is SGHDT and CDR2 is YYEEEE. V lost 5 bases, J lost 5 bases, and 4 bases stayed unmatched. The CDR3 contains 13 residues. Written as DNA, the CDR3 is TGTGCCAGCAGTTCCGACAGGGGGACTGAAGCTTTCTTT. It encodes CASSSDRGTEAFF.

CDR3 in DNA: TGTGCCAGCAGCTTGCGCTCGAACACCGGGGAGCTGTTTTTT. This gives the protein CASSLRSNTGELFF. The chain recombines TRBV7-2 with TRBJ2-2; D remains ambiguous. CDR1 SGHTA and CDR2 FQGNSA come from the germline V gene. This CDR3 has 14 residues. With 3 bases removed from V and 0 bases from J, the gap between germline ends came to 5 bases.

This chain joins TRBV11-3 and TRBJ2-3; 8 nucleotides line up with TRBD1. Germline assignment: CDR1 SGHNT and CDR2 YENEEA. V was clipped by 4 bases and J by 3 bases; unmatched bases: 6. The CDR3 sequence is 15 residues long. The CDR3 sequence: CASSSGQGTTDTQYF. In DNA form, the CDR3 reads TGTGCCAGCAGCTCTGGACAGGGTACGACAGATACGCAGTATTTT.

V is TRBV5-6 and J is TRBJ2-1; D might be TRBD2 (6 bases). The CDR3 is made up of 15 amino acids. Deletions cut 1 base from V and 2 bases from J, with 10 bases between. Germline V lookup: CDR1 SGHDT, CDR2 YYEEEE. The CDR3 DNA reads TGTGCCAGCAGCTTGTATCCGGGGGCCTACAATGAGCAGTTCTTC. Translation gives CASSLYPGAYNEQFF.

The table lists this clone with a count of one. J is TRBJ1-2 and V is TRBV19; D may be TRBD1 (5 bases). Germline V gene lookup returns CDR1 LNHDA and CDR2 SQIVND (reference sequence). Trimming removed 7 bases from V and 0 bases from J, with 18 bases in between. The CDR3 contains 16 residues. The CDR3 DNA reads as TGTGCCAGTACCGAAGCCCGACAGCAAGCTAACTATGGCTACACCTTC. It specifies CASTEARQQANYGYTF.

This chain links TRBV7-2 with TRBJ1-6; 8 nucleotides line up with TRBD1. The germline CDR1 and CDR2 sequences are SGHTA and FQGNSA. The J segment lost 10 bases and the V segment lost 3 bases, leaving 5 bases of the junction unmatched. The CDR3 loop spans 14 amino acids. CDR3 sequence reads: CASSLSQGGSPLHF. As DNA, the CDR3 is TGTGCCAGCAGCTTGTCACAGGGGGGATCACCCCTCCACTTT.

This clone came up once. The chain is built from TRBV7-6 and TRBJ2-1; possibly TRBD2 for D (5 bases). Per germline, CDR1 SGHVS and CDR2 FNYEAQ. This CDR3 has 16 amino acids. V lost 2 bases and J 6 bases, leaving 17 bases between the germline ends. The DNA for the CDR3 is TGTGCCAGCAGCTTAACTTCGCAGGACTGGTCCAATGAGCAGTTCTTC. Translated: CASSLTSQDWSNEQFF.